The 2 T cell receptor beta chains in this list originate from one sample, sequenced in a study of PD-1 blockade in classical Hodgkin lymphoma. The patients all showed relapse after autologous stem cell transplantation, while their brentuximab vedotin exposure varied. Profiled with immunoSEQ multiplex PCR; TCRdb holds only in-frame clones, not every one. The data contain over 20,000 clones, 85% to 90% of them singletons. The source material was peripheral blood mononuclear cells (PBMCs), sampled at baseline. The receptors come from a human donor with classical Hodgkin lymphoma.

V is TRBV7-2 and J is TRBJ2-2; no firm D call. V lost 4 bases and J lost 7, with 4 bases in between. This CDR3 region has 11 residues. The germline V gene has CDR1 SGHTA and CDR2 FQGNSA. The CDR3 DNA reads TGTGCCAGCAGCTCTGGCGGGGAGCTGTTTTTT. Translating it yields CASSSGGELFF.

The sample holds a few counts of this clone. The chain couples TRBV4-3 to TRBJ2-7, with 9 bases lining up with TRBD2. The CDR3 loop spans 17 amino acids. V was pared by 1 base and J by 0 bases, with 7 bases of the junction left unmatched. Looked up from germline, CDR1 is LGHNA and CDR2 is YSLEER. The CDR3 spells CASSQVAAGGDSYEQYF. In nucleotides, the CDR3 is TGCGCCAGCAGCCAAGTCGCAGCGGGGGGCGACTCCTACGAGCAGTACTTC.